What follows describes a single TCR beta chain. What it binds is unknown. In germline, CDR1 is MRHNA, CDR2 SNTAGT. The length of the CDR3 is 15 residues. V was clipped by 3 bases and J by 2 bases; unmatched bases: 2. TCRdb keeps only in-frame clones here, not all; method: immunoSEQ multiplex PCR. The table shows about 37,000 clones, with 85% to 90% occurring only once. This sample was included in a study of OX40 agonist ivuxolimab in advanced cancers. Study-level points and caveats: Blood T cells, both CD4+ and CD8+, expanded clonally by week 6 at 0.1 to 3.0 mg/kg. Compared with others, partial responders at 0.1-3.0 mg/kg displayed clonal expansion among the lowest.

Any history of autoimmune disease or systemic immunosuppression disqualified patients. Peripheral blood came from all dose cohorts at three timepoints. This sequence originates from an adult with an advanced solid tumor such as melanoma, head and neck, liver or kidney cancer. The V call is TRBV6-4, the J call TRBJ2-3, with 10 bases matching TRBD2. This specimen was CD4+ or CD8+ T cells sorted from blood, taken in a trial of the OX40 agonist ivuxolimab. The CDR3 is CASSESGGATDTQYF. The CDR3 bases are TGTGCCAGCAGTGAAAGCGGGGGGGCCACAGATACGCAGTATTTT.